This TCR beta chain was recorded in a study of breast tumors, draining lymph nodes, adjacent tissues listed by TCRdb under 2016. For context, the study as a whole: Breast cancer patients provided tumor, adjacent nontumor tissue and axillary lymph nodes, and the study compared the TCR beta repertoires across these three sources. In human breast cancer, the study set out to assess how tumor, surrounding tissue and draining lymph node repertoires relate to one another and whether T cells might be exchanged between them. Overall results and qualifications from the work: Tumor T-cell repertoires showed less diversity than lymph node repertoires and more diversity than nontumor tissue repertoires, and tumor T-cell repertoires showed preferential V and J gene usage. The data were judged consistent with most tumor T cells deriving from the lymph node and then expanding within tumor tissue. Tumor and nontumor tissue repertoires were found to be significantly more similar in luminal-like than in basal-like breast cancer. The study presented the conclusion that tumor T cells originate in lymph nodes as consistent with a hypothesis, not as something directly demonstrated.

As concerns this clonotype: Its cognate antigen has yet to be identified. No base quality values were provided; no much bigger clone lies one nucleotide off.

Cut back by 1 base and 5 bases, the V and J ends lie 12 bases apart. CDR1 and CDR2 were assigned from the germline V gene (reference sequence) as MNHEY and SMNVEV. Including the terminal cysteine and phenylalanine, the CDR3 comprises 15 residues. Solely the CDR3 DNA is kept, with 45 bases framed from the first base. The sequencing machine was an Illumina HiSeq 2000. Multiplex PCR amplification was used to generate the TCR beta chain libraries. High-throughput sequencing was used to analyze the amplified TCR beta chain products. Clones were called with MiXCR by TCRdb after fastp trimmed the public reads at Q25, and only in-frame beta chains were retained. Each CDR3 protein gets just one entry, which takes the most common genes and DNA from the rows behind it. The sample table contains roughly 260,000 distinct CDR3 sequences; only one count was recorded for about 30% of them. The biggest ten clones account for around 1% of the sample.

Lymph node samples were obtained from the axillary draining lymph nodes of breast cancer patients. The TCR originated in a female donor with breast cancer. Some clones in this sample may be carry-over from other donors' samples. Sequenced input: axillary lymph node tissue. The V and J segments used are TRBV27 and TRBJ2-1; the D gene is perhaps TRBD2, from 5 matching bases. This receptor has the CDR3 CASSLYPRRNNEQFF. The DNA sequence follows: TGTGCCAGCAGTTTATATCCTAGGAGGAACAATGAGCAGTTCTTC.